The rows below give T cell receptor beta chains drawn from one sample of a study of control samples from healthy donors and cancer patients. Using immunoSEQ multiplex PCR, the repertoire was profiled, and TCRdb retains in-frame clones only, with some absent. The repertoire table contains approximately 190,000 clones. Sequenced sample: blood. These receptors originate from a woman aged 30 to 39 in good health. The CDR3 runs from the conserved cysteine through the conserved F or W. A D gene is named only where the DNA matches it firmly.

CDR3: CASSYSTRPGDWNF; DNA: TGTGCCAGCAGTTACTCGACGAGGCCGGGGGACTGGAACTTC; D: -; V: TRBV6-5; J: TRBJ2-5
CDR3: CASSLVSGQGNTEAFF; DNA: TGCGCCAGCAGCTTGGTATCGGGACAGGGGAACACTGAAGCTTTCTTT; D: TRBD1; V: TRBV5-1; J: TRBJ1-1
CDR3: CASSMGQATF; DNA: TGTGCCAGTAGTATGGGACAGGCGACTTTT; D: TRBD1; V: TRBV19; J: TRBJ1-1
CDR3: CASSFGSYEQYF; DNA: TGTGCCAGCAGCTTCGGATCCTACGAGCAGTACTTC; D: -; V: TRBV5-4; J: TRBJ2-7
CDR3: CARGRPGGGQPQHF; DNA: TGTGCCAGGGGGAGACCCGGAGGAGGCCAGCCCCAGCATTTT; D: -; V: TRBV2; J: TRBJ1-5
CDR3: CASRQTANTEAFF; DNA: TGTGCCAGCAGACAAACAGCGAACACTGAAGCTTTCTTT; D: -; V: TRBV6-5; J: TRBJ1-1
CDR3: CASSDRGGETQYF; DNA: TGTGCTAGCAGCGACAGGGGAGGGGAGACCCAGTACTTC; D: -; V: TRBV7-7; J: TRBJ2-5
CDR3: CASSPTGFMNTEAFF; DNA: TGTGCCAGCTCACCGACAGGGTTCATGAACACTGAAGCTTTCTTT; D: TRBD1; V: TRBV9; J: TRBJ1-1
CDR3: CASSFSVLAGGRVEQFF; DNA: TGTGCCAGCAGCTTCTCGGTACTAGCGGGGGGGCGAGTTGAGCAGTTCTTC; D: TRBD2; V: TRBV7-2; J: TRBJ2-1
CDR3: CASSMDRPPLSQYF; DNA: TGCGCCAGCAGCATGGACAGACCTCCCTTATCCCAGTACTTC; D: -; V: TRBV5-1; J: TRBJ2-5
CDR3: CASSFPDRGLGYTF; DNA: TGCGCCAGCAGCTTCCCCGACAGGGGGCTTGGCTACACCTTC; D: TRBD1; V: TRBV5-1; J: TRBJ1-2
CDR3: CASALGSRQPQHF; DNA: TGTGCTAGTGCTCTGGGCAGTCGGCAGCCCCAGCATTTT; D: -; V: TRBV12-5; J: TRBJ1-5
CDR3: CASSFTGTGAIYGYTF; DNA: TGTGCCAGCAGTTTTACCGGGACAGGGGCAATCTATGGCTACACCTTC; D: TRBD1; V: TRBV6-5; J: TRBJ1-2
CDR3: CASSLWGGEKGTEAFF; DNA: TGTGCCAGCAGTTTATGGGGAGGGGAGAAGGGCACTGAAGCTTTCTTT; D: -; V: TRBV28; J: TRBJ1-1
CDR3: CASSSIDRPNYGYTF; DNA: TGTGCCAGCAGCTCCATCGACAGGCCGAACTATGGCTACACCTTC; D: -; V: TRBV7-9; J: TRBJ1-2
CDR3: CASTLLAGANSPLHF; DNA: TGTGCCAGCACCCTACTCGCGGGGGCCAATTCACCCCTCCACTTT; D: -; V: TRBV6-5; J: TRBJ1-6
CDR3: CASSSLRERSSPLHF; DNA: TGTGCCAGCAGTTCCCTCAGGGAGAGGAGCTCACCCCTCCACTTT; D: -; V: TRBV28; J: TRBJ1-6
CDR3: CASSWANTEAFF; DNA: TGTGCCAGCAGTTGGGCGAACACTGAAGCTTTCTTT; D: -; V: TRBV6-2/TRBV6-3; J: TRBJ1-1
CDR3: CATVQGSYNEQFF; DNA: TGTGCCACAGTACAGGGGTCCTACAATGAGCAGTTCTTC; D: TRBD1; V: TRBV6-5; J: TRBJ2-1
CDR3: CASRERQGYGYTF; DNA: TGTGCCAGCAGAGAAAGACAGGGCTATGGCTACACCTTC; D: TRBD1; V: TRBV6-4; J: TRBJ1-2
CDR3: CASSLLDRGRGGYTF; DNA: TGTGCCAGCAGCTTACTCGACAGGGGGCGAGGGGGCTACACCTTC; D: TRBD1; V: TRBV11-2; J: TRBJ1-2
CDR3: CASIADRETEAFF; DNA: TGTGCCAGCATCGCGGACAGGGAAACTGAAGCTTTCTTT; D: TRBD1; V: TRBV6-5; J: TRBJ1-1
CDR3: CASRDSGANVLTF; DNA: TGTGCCAGCCGGGACTCTGGGGCCAACGTCCTGACTTTC; D: -; V: TRBV28; J: TRBJ2-6
CDR3: CASSPPGSNQPQHF; DNA: TGTGCCAGCAGCCCCCCGGGAAGCAATCAGCCCCAGCATTTT; D: -; V: TRBV7-8; J: TRBJ1-5
CDR3: CASREGTAFYGYTF; DNA: TGTGCCAGCAGGGAGGGGACAGCCTTCTATGGCTACACCTTC; D: TRBD1; V: TRBV28; J: TRBJ1-2
CDR3: CASGTVSNQPQHF; DNA: TGTGCCAGCGGGACAGTTAGCAATCAGCCCCAGCATTTT; D: TRBD1; V: TRBV28; J: TRBJ1-5
CDR3: CSVEWGLNYGYTF; DNA: TGCAGCGTTGAGTGGGGGCTTAACTATGGCTACACCTTC; D: -; V: TRBV29-1; J: TRBJ1-2
CDR3: CASSPSRQDRGTEAFF; DNA: TGTGCCAGCAGCCCAAGTCGCCAGGACCGAGGCACTGAAGCTTTCTTT; D: -; V: TRBV9; J: TRBJ1-1
CDR3: CASSLIFWTGGGLSSYEQYF; DNA: TGCGCCAGCAGCTTGATTTTTTGGACAGGGGGCGGGCTATCCTCCTACGAGCAGTACTTC; D: TRBD1; V: TRBV5-1; J: TRBJ2-7
CDR3: CASKAGDYYGYTF; DNA: TGTGCCAGCAAGGCAGGGGACTACTATGGCTACACCTTC; D: -; V: TRBV6-5; J: TRBJ1-2
CDR3: CATSDLSNQPQHF; DNA: TGTGCCACCAGTGACCTTAGCAATCAGCCCCAGCATTTT; D: -; V: TRBV24-1; J: TRBJ1-5
CDR3: CASSSRTEMNTEAFF; DNA: TGTGCCAGCAGTTCCCGGACGGAAATGAACACTGAAGCTTTCTTT; D: -; V: TRBV5-4; J: TRBJ1-1
CDR3: CASSLGTALNTEAFF; DNA: TGTGCCAGCAGCTTGGGGACAGCCCTAAACACTGAAGCTTTCTTT; D: -; V: TRBV5-4; J: TRBJ1-1
CDR3: CASKGVGVKNIQYF; DNA: TGTGCCAGCAAAGGGGTGGGTGTCAAAAACATTCAGTACTTC; D: -; V: TRBV5-6; J: TRBJ2-4
CDR3: CASSLGGQGTDTQYF; DNA: TGTGCCAGCAGCTTGGGGGGACAGGGAACAGATACGCAGTATTTT; D: TRBD1; V: TRBV5-4; J: TRBJ2-3
CDR3: CASSPDKTNTGELFF; DNA: TGTGCCAGCAGCCCCGACAAGACGAACACCGGGGAGCTGTTTTTT; D: -; V: TRBV7-2; J: TRBJ2-2
CDR3: CASSLVSSEQYF; DNA: TGTGCCAGCAGCTTAGTAAGCTCCGAGCAGTACTTC; D: -; V: TRBV5-4; J: TRBJ2-7
CDR3: CASSQGPGANQPQHF; DNA: TGCGCCAGCAGCCAAGGCCCGGGCGCTAATCAGCCCCAGCATTTT; D: -; V: TRBV4-1; J: TRBJ1-5